The 22 T cell receptor beta chains below all came from one sample that was sequenced in a study of tumor-infiltrating lymphocytes in localized non-small cell lung cancer. Sequencing was performed with immunoSEQ multiplex PCR; in TCRdb, only in-frame clones are kept and a portion is missing. The repertoire includes just under 4,000 clones, 60% to 80% of them detected once, and roughly 24% sits in the top ten. Sample: uninvolved lung tissue not adjacent to the tumor. Receptors were obtained from a human donor with non-small cell lung cancer.

The J gene is TRBJ2-6, the V gene TRBV5-6, with D possibly being TRBD1 (6 bases). This CDR3 comprises 15 residues. Trimming took 4 bases from V and 2 from J, leaving 10 bases between them. CDR1 is SGHDT, CDR2 YYEEEE, per germline. The CDR3 reads CASSQQGAGANVLTF. In DNA form, the CDR3 reads TGTGCCAGCAGCCAACAGGGAGCTGGGGCCAACGTCCTGACTTTC.

V is TRBV2 and J is TRBJ1-1; TRBD1 is a possible D gene (6 bases). CDR1 is SNHLY and CDR2 is FYNNEI in the germline V gene. Trimming took 8 bases from V and 0 from J, leaving 16 bases between them. The CDR3 runs 15 residues. In DNA form, the CDR3 reads TGTGCCAGCCTTAAGCAGGGGATAATGAACACTGAAGCTTTCTTT. Translation: CASLKQGIMNTEAFF.

The V call is TRBV7-9, the J call TRBJ1-3, with unresolved D. The length of the CDR3 is 13 residues. Germline V gene data show CDR1 as SEHNR and CDR2 as FQNEAQ (reference sequence). The V gene lost 1 base and the J gene lost 1 base, with 2 bases spanning the gap. CDR3 sequence (DNA): TGTGCCAGCAGCTTAGGTTCTGGAAACACCATATATTTT. As protein: CASSLGSGNTIYF.

V and J are TRBV7-9 and TRBJ2-2; no reliable D call. CDR3 length: 12 residues. The ends were cut back, 5 bases at V and 3 bases at J, with 4 bases in the middle. Germline V gives CDR1 SEHNR, CDR2 FQNEAQ (reference sequence). The CDR3 coding sequence is TGTGCCAGCAGCAAGTACACCGGGGAGCTGTTTTTT. Its protein is CASSKYTGELFF. Looking up the rest from reference TRBV7-9 and TRBJ2-2 gives the full variable domain: DTGVSQNPRHKITKRGQNVTFRCDPISEHNRLYWYRQTLGQGPEFLTYFQNEAQLEKSRLLSDRFSAERPKGSFSTLEIQRTEQGDSAMYLCASSKYTGELFFGEGSRLTVL.

In this sample, this clone turned up once. The chain uses TRBV5-1 and TRBJ2-7; no clear D gene. Trimming removed 0 bases at V and 3 bases at J, with 13 bases between. CDR1 is SGHRS and CDR2 is YFSETQ in the germline V gene. The CDR3 spans 15 residues. CDR3 protein: CASSLVDGGFYEQYF. CDR3 coding DNA: TGCGCCAGCAGCTTGGTGGACGGCGGATTCTACGAGCAGTACTTC.

The rearrangement joins TRBV7-3 to TRBJ2-6, with D unclear. Germline V CDR1 and CDR2: SGHTA, FQGTGA. This CDR3 has 15 residues. V was trimmed by 3 bases and J by 0 bases, leaving 6 bases between them. This CDR3 is CASSFGLSGANVLTF. As DNA, the CDR3 is TGTGCCAGCAGCTTTGGCCTCTCTGGGGCCAACGTCCTGACTTTC.

This rearrangement joins TRBV7-2 to TRBJ2-5; D is unclear. Germline V gene sequence: CDR1 SGHTA, CDR2 FQGNSA. The CDR3 sequence is 14 residues long. V lost 4 bases, J lost 3 bases, and 12 bases lay in between. This CDR3 is CASSSPGTEETQYF. As DNA, the CDR3 is TGTGCCAGCAGCTCACCCGGAACGGAAGAGACCCAGTACTTC.

The V call is TRBV7-9, the J call TRBJ1-4; a possible D gene is TRBD1 (5 bases). The CDR3 is 16 amino acids. Germline CDR1 is SEHNR and CDR2 is FQNEAQ (reference sequence). V lost 2 bases and J lost 0, with 10 bases in between. CDR3 DNA: TGTGCCAGCAGCTTATTAGGGACGGCAACTAATGAAAAACTGTTTTTT. It specifies CASSLLGTATNEKLFF.

V and J are TRBV30 and TRBJ1-4; maybe TRBD1 (5 bases). CDR1 is GTSNPN and CDR2 is SVGIG in the germline V gene (reference sequence). Trimming removed 4 bases at V and 0 bases at J, with 15 bases between. This CDR3 has 16 residues. CDR3 sequence (DNA): TGTGCCTGGACAGGGCATTCGGGGGCAACTAATGAAAAACTGTTTTTT. Its translation is CAWTGHSGATNEKLFF.

The chain recombines TRBV6-5 with TRBJ2-7, with D perhaps TRBD1 or TRBD2 (5 bases each). This CDR3 region has 14 residues. V was cut by 4 bases and J by 3 bases, with 13 bases left in between. Germline CDR1 is MNHEY and CDR2 is SVGAGI. CDR3 residues: CASSLLRGGYEQYF. DNA for the CDR3: TGTGCCAGCAGTTTATTGAGGGGCGGCTACGAGCAGTACTTC.

This sequence joins TRBV5-1 and TRBJ1-2, with D perhaps matching TRBD1 (6 bases). The germline CDR1 and CDR2 sequences are SGHRS and YFSETQ. V lost 4 bases and J lost 4, with 14 bases in between. The CDR3 is 14 amino acids. The CDR3 DNA is TGCGCCAGCAGCATAGGGACATTGGTCTATGGCTACACCTTC. Protein product: CASSIGTLVYGYTF.

The CDR3: CASRKPGQASYEQYF. The CDR3 DNA follows: TGTGCCAGCAGAAAGCCGGGACAGGCCTCCTACGAGCAGTACTTC. V usage is TRBV7-9 and J usage is TRBJ2-7; TRBD1 matches 8 bases. This CDR3 is built from 15 residues. Germline V gene lookup returns CDR1 SEHNR and CDR2 FQNEAQ (reference sequence). V dropped 6 bases and J dropped 0; count of bases not matched to a gene: 7.

V and J are TRBV11-2 and TRBJ2-2; TRBD2 might be the D (5 bases). The CDR3 is made up of 13 amino acids. V was trimmed by 5 bases and J by 5 bases, leaving 9 bases between them. CDR1 is SGHAT and CDR2 is FQNNGV in the germline V gene. The CDR3 DNA reads as TGTGCCAGCAGCCCACCGGGAACCGGGGAGCTGTTTTTT. The encoded protein is CASSPPGTGELFF.

The chain is built from TRBV11-2 and TRBJ2-3; TRBD2 agrees at 11 bases. V shed 6 bases, J shed 11 bases, and the junction held 10 bases outside the gene matches. The CDR3 extends over 14 amino acids. CDR1 and CDR2 (germline): SGHAT, FQNNGV. Here the CDR3 DNA reads TGTGCCAGCAGTCCTCAGCTAGCGGGGGGAATGCAGTATTTT. Its protein is CASSPQLAGGMQYF.

This clone was observed a few times. This rearrangement joins TRBV4-3 to TRBJ2-2, with 10 bases that match TRBD1. Germline trimming cut 4 bases from V and 6 bases from J; bases unmatched to any gene: 8. Germline V gene sequence: CDR1 LGHNA, CDR2 YSLEER. The CDR3 runs to 16 residues. CDR3 coding DNA: TGCGCCAGCAGCCGAGGACAGGGGGGAGTCCCCGGGGAGCTGTTTTTT. Translating gives CASSRGQGGVPGELFF.

The CDR3 loop reads CASSPTLLAGGRETQYF. CDR3 DNA sequence: TGTGCCAGCAGCCCTACCCTTTTGGCGGGGGGTCGTGAGACCCAGTACTTC. The chain combines TRBV28 with TRBJ2-5; 8 bases fit TRBD2. Looked up from germline, CDR1 is MDHEN and CDR2 is SYDVKM. CDR3 size: 17 residues. The V and J ends lost 6 bases and 5 bases, in that order; junction bases with no gene match: 17.

V gene TRBV30 combines with J gene TRBJ1-1; 9 bases are a match to TRBD1. Germline-derived CDR1 and CDR2 are GTSNPN and SVGIG (reference sequence). Trimming cost V 4 bases and J 6 bases; bases outside gene matches: 15. The CDR3 totals 16 residues. Here the CDR3 DNA reads TGTGCCTGGACCACAGGGGGCTTGGGGTCTATAGCTGAAGCTTTCTTT. It specifies CAWTTGGLGSIAEAFF.

The chain employs TRBV5-1 and TRBJ2-2, with 7 nucleotides matching TRBD2. V trimming: 4 bases; J trimming: 5 bases; junction bases outside the gene matches: 5. Germline V gene sequence: CDR1 SGHRS, CDR2 YFSETQ. The CDR3 covers 14 residues. CDR3 amino acids: CASSVQGGTGELFF. In nucleotides, the CDR3 is TGCGCCAGCAGCGTCCAGGGAGGGACCGGGGAGCTGTTTTTT.

The chain is built from TRBV14 and TRBJ1-3; no clear D. The V gene lost 4 bases and the J gene lost 4 bases, with 14 bases spanning the gap. Germline-derived CDR1 and CDR2 are SGHDN and FVKESK. There are 15 residues in the CDR3. CDR3 sequence (DNA): TGTGCCAGCAGCCTACCGGACTTTCGGGGAAACACCATATATTTT. The encoded protein is CASSLPDFRGNTIYF.

This sequence joins TRBV7-2 and TRBJ1-6, with D uncertain. The CDR3 loop spans 14 amino acids. V shed 5 bases and J shed 5 bases, with 10 bases lying between them. Germline V gives CDR1 SGHTA, CDR2 FQGNSA. The CDR3 loop is CASSPGPNNSPLHF. CDR3 coding DNA: TGTGCCAGCAGCCCCGGGCCAAATAATTCACCCCTCCACTTT.

The chain couples TRBV7-3 to TRBJ2-5, with a weak D call TRBD1 (6 bases). The length of the CDR3 is 13 residues. The germline CDR1 and CDR2 sequences are SGHTA and FQGTGA. With 4 bases removed from V and 5 bases from J, the gap between germline ends came to 11 bases. CDR3 DNA: TGTGCCAGCAGCTCAGGGGTCCTGGAGACCCAGTACTTC. Translated, it gives CASSSGVLETQYF.

The chain carries TRBV10-1 and TRBJ1-4; a weak D match, TRBD1 (5 bases). The CDR3 has 16 amino acids. With 0 bases removed from V and 4 bases from J, the gap between germline ends came to 12 bases. CDR1 is WNHNN and CDR2 is SYGVQD in the germline V gene (reference sequence). CDR3 loop: CASSESGGRGNEKLFF. The CDR3 DNA reads TGCGCCAGCAGTGAGTCGGGAGGGAGGGGTAATGAAAAACTGTTTTTT.